This TCR beta chain comes out of a study of response to subunit inactivated influenza vaccine. Whole-study findings and limits: Each seasonal influenza vaccination, the authors suggested, recruits few new T cells.

Using its own MiXCR run on the RT-PCR reads, TCRdb lists one record per CDR3 protein. The sample holds around 530,000 distinct CDR3 sequences, about an eighth seen once. The CDR3 spans 14 residues. Deletions cut 4 bases from V and 4 bases from J, with 8 bases between. Per the germline V gene, CDR1 is MNHNS and CDR2 is SASEGT. As concerns this clonotype: The antigen is unknown.

This sequence was found in a man aged 50 or older who received an inactivated influenza vaccine. The starting material was PBMCs from blood, obtained on the day of vaccination. The rearrangement joins TRBV6-1 to TRBJ2-6, with D maybe TRBD1 (5 bases). The CDR3 protein is CASSAQVGANVLTF. In DNA form, the CDR3 reads TGTGCCAGCAGTGCACAGGTGGGGGCCAACGTCCTGACTTTC.